This T cell receptor (beta chain) originates from a study of cytomegalovirus exposure and HLA in healthy donors (dated 2017 in TCRdb). Concerning the study at large: According to an earlier analysis of 587 of the donors, 150 million to 200 million T cells yielded some 120 million unique TCR beta sequences and 276 Gb of sequence data. About 300 gigabases of sequencing data and about 92 million unique TCR sequences made up an early release that covered several hundred HLA-typed donors. Of the approximately 370 genotyped donors, approximately 81% were placed in the genetic ancestry cluster associated with self-reported Caucasian donors. The study was designed to test whether signatures of past pathogen exposure could be identified by cataloging public T cell receptors. The study used immunosequencing to profile the T cell repertoires of 600 to 850 subjects and linked those repertoires to cytomegalovirus serostatus. In addition to the first cohort of roughly 670 subjects, a separate validation cohort of 130 or so different subjects was used. To predict cytomegalovirus infection status, the study brought together high-throughput TCR immunosequencing, statistical association of individual TCRs with disease status, and machine learning. A later analysis re-examined previously published TCR beta repertoires from over 500 donors and added high-resolution HLA genotyping to investigate patterns of TCR occurrence. The later analysis used no new phenotypic data to find candidate immune exposures, relying instead on TCR beta sequences and their occurrence across donors. In an earlier analysis of 587 of the donors, high-throughput TCR beta sequencing was used to judge whether each TCR beta V gene segment behaved as functional or pseudogenic. Donor age, sex, ethnicity and CMV serostatus were compiled together with the repertoire data. In a later genetic analysis, genome-wide SNP genotypes for about 60% of the 666 donors were used, and that subset was treated as a discovery cohort. All discovery cohort repertoires had been generated using a single sequencing platform. HLA typing included class I and class II loci at four-digit resolution. Typing coverage varied by locus: roughly 620-630 donors for A, B, C, DRB1 and DQB1; more than 500 for DQA1; more than 600 for DPA1; approximately 450 for DPB1. Roughly 5 DR-DQ haplotypes were handled as single units for association and clustering because linkage in the cohort was strong. On average, over 200,000 unique TCR beta nucleotide sequences were sequenced per donor among some 430 genotyped donors of the cohort, with about 19% of those sequences being non-productive. Summary of the overall study and its limitations: Roughly uniform sequencing depth across donors was assumed in presence/absence analyses, although this assumption may not hold. CMV serostatus was the only immune exposure information available for the cohort. Around 16 rarely observed V segments, including chromosome 9 orphons, were excluded from the earlier analysis of about 600 of the donors because counts were too low. In vitro tests confirmed that a few of the cytomegalovirus-associated TCR beta chains recognize cytomegalovirus antigens. Most TCR sequences were seen in very few donors, while some public TCRs were found in many individuals. Some IMGT-functional V segments, including TRBV6-2 and TRBV6-3, could not be distinguished by the 87-base-pair reads and were therefore excluded. Linkage disequilibrium might explain the correlated functional status among segregating V segments, but an unknown experimental factor could not be ruled out. In a later analysis, HLA-associated TCR beta chains showed more clonal expansion and lower generation probabilities than non-associated chains that were equally common. Most CMV-associated TCR beta chains appeared to be HLA-restricted in a later analysis, and the HLA associations seemed to be driven largely by CMV exposure. At a false discovery rate of 0.05, a later analysis linked around 15,000 TCR beta sequences to specific HLA alleles. The cohort was sequenced for TCR beta chains only, and without alpha or paired-chain data the features that could be detected were limited. The classifier was reported to diagnose cytomegalovirus status with high specificity and sensitivity in both the original cohort and the validation cohort. A cluster of highly shared sequence variants was judged likely to represent a technical artifact of the sequencing pipeline. Strong co-occurrence of HLA alleles, especially DR and DQ, made assigning TCR associations to individual alleles difficult. According to a later genetic analysis, donors in an Asian-associated ancestry cluster had fewer N-insertions in productive TCRs than the approximately 700-donor mean. An association between a missense DCLRE1C variant and V-gene and J-gene trimming of TCR beta chains was found in a later genetic analysis and replicated in an independent cohort. In an earlier analysis of 587 of the donors, most TCR beta V segments appeared in productive rearrangements about 87% or about 30% of the time, broadly matching IMGT annotations. The study listed 150 to 200 TCR beta chains as associated with cytomegalovirus. According to the authors, the approach could potentially be generalized to other disease states and immunological phenotypes. A further reported finding was that TCR beta sequences accurately predicted the HLA-A and HLA-B alleles for most subjects in the first cohort. In a later analysis, the rate of TCR association differed among HLA loci, with DRB1 alleles having the most associated TCRs and HLA-C alleles having the fewest. According to a later analysis, parvovirus B19, influenza, CMV and Epstein-Barr virus appeared linked to several top co-occurrence clusters. Because some donors lacked HLA typing at each locus, the association tests relied only on the typed subset.

Receptors were amplified or captured by the immunoSEQ multiplex PCR assay. The multiplex PCR relied on a mix of 60 forward primers for TCR Vbeta segments and 13 reverse primers for TCR Jbeta segments. The CDR3 region of rearranged TCR beta genes was amplified from genomic DNA by a multiplex PCR assay. The Illumina HiSeq System was used to sequence the amplified TCR beta libraries as 87-base-pair reads. The source study handled its data this way. A later analysis tallied around 87 million unique TCR beta chains across the 666 repertoires, and about 10 million of those chains were shared by two or more donors. Raw reads were error-corrected and collapsed into unique sequences by a nearest-neighbor algorithm in which closely related sequences were merged to remove PCR and sequencing errors. CDR3 sequences were aligned to IMGT reference sequences to assign V, D and J gene segments. For a sequence to be retained, at least a six-nucleotide match to both a V gene segment and a J gene segment was required. A rearrangement was called productive if the CDR3 had no stop codons and remained in frame with V and J, and every other rearrangement was called non-productive. CDR3 was defined according to IMGT convention as the region running from the second conserved V-encoded cysteine to the conserved J-encoded phenylalanine. In an earlier analysis of 550 to 650 of the donors, sequences lacking an unambiguous match to a single V gene segment were excluded. An earlier analysis of 450 to 650 of the donors called V segments functional above 56.7% productive rearrangements and segregating when the between-donor standard deviation exceeded 5%. A statistical classification framework was built for diagnosing cytomegalovirus status from the catalog of TCR beta chain sequences. In a later analysis, TCR nucleotide sequences were compared against IMGT/GENE-DB human TR gene sequences so that V and J genes could be assigned. A later analysis assigned CDR3 sequences and most-parsimonious VDJ recombination scenarios with the TCRdist pipeline. A later analysis defined each TCR beta chain by its CDR3 amino acid sequence plus V-gene family, and excluded reads lacking a unique V-gene family. To address suspected cross-contamination and a sequencing artifact, a later analysis removed roughly 640 highly shared, low-generation-probability nucleotide sequences. A later analysis calculated a clonal expansion index for each public chain from normalized within-repertoire ranks of inferred template counts. Generation probabilities in a later analysis came from a VDJ recombination model fitted to out-of-frame rearrangements, and those results were checked against IGoR. In a later analysis, TCR-TCR, TCR-HLA and TCR-CMV co-occurrence was scored with hypergeometric tests, and a repertoire-size bias correction was applied to TCR pairs. False discovery rates were estimated in a later analysis by permuting HLA or CMV assignments 20 times. A later analysis grouped co-occurring TCRs with DBSCAN, adding TCRdist sequence similarity when clustering within HLA-allele-positive subsets. Repertoires with fewer than 30,000 or more than 120,000 public chains, plus five repertoires with anomalous nucleotide sharing, were excluded from co-occurrence clustering. TCRdb obtained this table from immuneACCESS and retained in-frame rearrangements with V and J assigned. These tables miss some clones; where compared with another copy, unresolved V genes account for less than half of the shortfall, and the remainder is unexplained. Clonal size and the V and J genes are those of that table, whereas D and trimming came from the DNA. Within this sample are 150,000 to 200,000 clones, with around 78% of them counted one time only. The ten most abundant clones make up less than 15% of the sample.

Of note for this clone: What this receptor recognizes is not known. No base quality values were provided; no much bigger clone lies one nucleotide off.

The cohort was made up of hundreds of healthy bone marrow donors. All cohort members were sampled while nominally healthy, although unrecorded immune exposures were likely present. The donor tested CMV seropositive, placing the donor among the approximately 290 seropositive members of the cohort. Each donor provided a peripheral blood sample, and peripheral blood mononuclear cells were used for TCR beta sequencing. The Qiagen DNeasy Blood Extraction Kit was used to extract genomic DNA from the blood cell samples. The CDR3 contains 15 residues, cysteine and phenylalanine counted. The CDR3 DNA has 45 bases and is translated from base 1. Based on the germline V gene, the CDR1 and CDR2 sequences are SGDLS and YYNGEE. Between the V and J ends, shortened by 4 bases and 5 bases respectively, the junction contains 19 bases.

The chain is made from TRBV9 and TRBJ2-7; the D gene is perhaps TRBD2, from 7 matching bases. The clonotype was recovered from a woman aged 45-59 years in good health and CMV-seropositive. The sample comprised PBMCs. The DNA is TGTGCCAGCAGCCGCGGGGGCAGGGCACCCAACGAGCAGTACTTC. Its protein reads: CASSRGGRAPNEQYF.